Listed below are T cell receptor beta chains from one sample, sequenced in a study of shared clonotypes between healthy human individuals. Profiled with immunoSEQ multiplex PCR; TCRdb holds only in-frame clones, not every one. The sample includes some 800,000 clones, around 93% of them seen just once. Source material: naive CD8+ T cells sorted from blood. Receptors were obtained from a man aged 25-45 years in good health. CDR3s include the opening cysteine and the closing phenylalanine or tryptophan. The order of the fields is V gene, D gene, clone size, J gene, CDR3 DNA, CDR3 protein. D genes are given only for firm matches. Rows give clone size only sometimes, using once, few, many, or a class for an expanded clone.

V: TRBV27
D: NA
size: NA
J: TRBJ2-1
DNA: TGTGCCAGCAGCCAGTTAGGGAGCTCCTACAATGAGCAGTTCTTC
CDR3: CASSQLGSSYNEQFF

V: TRBV2
D: NA
size: NA
J: TRBJ2-7
DNA: TGTGCCAGCAGTGTAGGAGATCCCCGCACCTACGAGCAGTACTTC
CDR3: CASSVGDPRTYEQYF

V: TRBV6-5
D: NA
size: NA
J: TRBJ1-1
DNA: TGTGCCAGCAGTTACTCGAGGGGGAACACTGAAGCTTTCTTT
CDR3: CASSYSRGNTEAFF

V: TRBV6-5
D: TRBD1
size: NA
J: TRBJ2-7
DNA: TGTGCCAGCAGTTACCAGGGGGCCTACGAGCAGTACTTC
CDR3: CASSYQGAYEQYF

V: TRBV4-1
D: NA
size: once
J: TRBJ1-4
DNA: TGCGCCAGCAGCCTCCTTGGGGGCGTCGAGGCAACTAATGAAAAACTGTTTTTT
CDR3: CASSLLGGVEATNEKLFF

V: TRBV7-2
D: NA
size: once
J: TRBJ2-5
DNA: TGTGCCAGCAGCGGTAGGACAGCCAGGCGAGAGACCCAGTACTTC
CDR3: CASSGRTARRETQYF

V: TRBV28
D: TRBD1
size: NA
J: TRBJ2-7
DNA: TGTGCCAGCAGTCCTCCGGGACAGGCCGCCTACGAGCAGTACTTC
CDR3: CASSPPGQAAYEQYF

V: TRBV5-1
D: TRBD2
size: NA
J: TRBJ2-3
DNA: TGCGCCAGCAGCTTGTACGCTAGCGGGATAACTAGCACAGATACGCAGTATTTT
CDR3: CASSLYASGITSTDTQYF

V: TRBV19
D: NA
size: NA
J: TRBJ1-3
DNA: TGTGCCAGCGCCCCTCTCTCTGGAAACACCATATATTTT
CDR3: CASAPLSGNTIYF

V: TRBV5-1
D: TRBD2
size: NA
J: TRBJ2-3
DNA: TGCGCCAGCAGCTTGGCAAGCGGGAGTTTCGCAGATACGCAGTATTTT
CDR3: CASSLASGSFADTQYF

V: TRBV5-5
D: TRBD2
size: NA
J: TRBJ2-7
DNA: TGTGCCAGCAGCCCCGTGACTAGCGGGAGGCGGGAGCAGTACTTC
CDR3: CASSPVTSGRREQYF

V: TRBV27
D: NA
size: NA
J: TRBJ2-7
DNA: TGTGCCAGCAGTTACCTTTTAGGGGAGAGCGAGCAGTACTTC
CDR3: CASSYLLGESEQYF

V: TRBV4-1
D: TRBD1
size: NA
J: TRBJ2-1
DNA: TGCGCCAGCAGCTACGTAGACAGGGGAAGTGCAAATGAGCAGTTCTTC
CDR3: CASSYVDRGSANEQFF

V: TRBV27
D: NA
size: NA
J: TRBJ1-5
DNA: TGTGCCAGCAGTTTCTTGGGGACCAATCAGCCCCAGCATTTT
CDR3: CASSFLGTNQPQHF

V: TRBV4-3
D: TRBD2
size: NA
J: TRBJ2-1
DNA: TGCGCCAGCAGCCAAGGGGCGGGAGGCAAAAATGAGCAGTTCTTC
CDR3: CASSQGAGGKNEQFF

V: TRBV11-2
D: NA
size: NA
J: TRBJ2-7
DNA: TGTGCCAGCAGCTTACCTTCCCAGGGTGGCTCCTACGAGCAGTACTTC
CDR3: CASSLPSQGGSYEQYF

V: TRBV19
D: NA
size: NA
J: TRBJ1-1
DNA: TGTGCCAGCCCCGCGGAATCGGCGAACACTGAAGCTTTCTTT
CDR3: CASPAESANTEAFF

V: TRBV28
D: NA
size: NA
J: TRBJ1-3
DNA: TGTGCCAGCAGACGGTTCTCCTCTGGAAACACCATATATTTT
CDR3: CASRRFSSGNTIYF

V: TRBV6-6
D: NA
size: NA
J: TRBJ1-2
DNA: TGTGCCAGCAGACCGGGACCCCCGTCTGGCTACACCTTC
CDR3: CASRPGPPSGYTF

V: TRBV28
D: NA
size: NA
J: TRBJ2-3
DNA: TGTGCCAGCAGTTCCGATATACTCACAGATACGCAGTATTTT
CDR3: CASSSDILTDTQYF

V: TRBV27
D: TRBD1
size: NA
J: TRBJ2-5
DNA: TGTGCCAGCTGCTACCGGGACAGGGATGGAGAGACCCAGTACTTC
CDR3: CASCYRDRDGETQYF

V: TRBV7-2
D: TRBD2
size: NA
J: TRBJ2-3
DNA: TGTGCCAGCAGCTCGCCACTAGCGGGAGGAAGCACAGATACGCAGTATTTT
CDR3: CASSSPLAGGSTDTQYF

V: TRBV27
D: NA
size: NA
J: TRBJ2-2
DNA: TGTGCCAGCAGAAATACGAACACCGGGGAGCTGTTTTTT
CDR3: CASRNTNTGELFF

V: TRBV23-1
D: NA
size: NA
J: TRBJ1-4
DNA: TGCGCCAGCAGTCAATATCGGGGTTGGGGGGCTGAAAAACTGTTTTTT
CDR3: CASSQYRGWGAEKLFF

V: TRBV2
D: TRBD2
size: NA
J: TRBJ2-7
DNA: TGTGCCAGCAAGCGGGAGGACTACGAGCAGTACTTC
CDR3: CASKREDYEQYF

V: TRBV5-1
D: NA
size: NA
J: TRBJ2-1
DNA: TGCGCCAGCAGCTTAACCCCCACGGACAGGGAGGGGAACAATGAGCAGTTCTTC
CDR3: CASSLTPTDREGNNEQFF

V: TRBV2
D: NA
size: NA
J: TRBJ2-7
DNA: TGTGCCAGCAGTGAAGCGGGTGGAGGGGCCTACGAGCAGTACTTC
CDR3: CASSEAGGGAYEQYF

V: TRBV15
D: NA
size: NA
J: TRBJ1-2
DNA: TGTGCCACCAGCAGAGATACAGACAGAGCCACGGGCTACACCTTC
CDR3: CATSRDTDRATGYTF

V: TRBV7-9
D: NA
size: NA
J: TRBJ2-1
DNA: TGTGCCAGCAGCTTAGCCGCCAATGAGCAGTTCTTC
CDR3: CASSLAANEQFF

V: TRBV7-7
D: TRBD1
size: once
J: TRBJ2-3
DNA: TGTGCTAGCAGCGAGGGGACAGTAACAAACACAGATACGCAGTATTTT
CDR3: CASSEGTVTNTDTQYF

V: TRBV5-1
D: NA
size: NA
J: TRBJ2-7
DNA: TGCGCCAGCAGCGGAGCTCACAAGGCAGGGGGCAGGGGACTACCCATCTACGAGCAGTACTTC
CDR3: CASSGAHKAGGRGLPIYEQYF

V: TRBV6-4
D: NA
size: NA
J: TRBJ2-1
DNA: TGTGCCAGCAGTGACTCGAACCCCCGCGGGATTGACTCCTACAATGAGCAGTTCTTC
CDR3: CASSDSNPRGIDSYNEQFF

V: TRBV5-1
D: NA
size: NA
J: TRBJ2-7
DNA: TGCGCCAGCAGCTTGGTCGACTCGTCCTACGAGCAGTACTTC
CDR3: CASSLVDSSYEQYF

V: TRBV4-1
D: TRBD1
size: NA
J: TRBJ1-5
DNA: TGCGCCAGCAGCCAAGATCCCCCCGACAGGGGAAATCAGCCCCAGCATTTT
CDR3: CASSQDPPDRGNQPQHF

V: TRBV2
D: NA
size: NA
J: TRBJ1-5
DNA: TGTGCCAGCAGTGATCCCGGGGACAATCAGCCCCAGCATTTT
CDR3: CASSDPGDNQPQHF

V: TRBV5-4
D: NA
size: few
J: TRBJ1-1
DNA: TGTGCCAGCAGCTTGAGGAGGGAAGCTTTCTTT
CDR3: CASSLRREAFF

V: TRBV29-1
D: NA
size: NA
J: TRBJ2-7
DNA: TGCAGCGTTGAGGACAGAGCCTACGAGCAGTACTTC
CDR3: CSVEDRAYEQYF

V: TRBV29-1
D: NA
size: NA
J: TRBJ1-4
DNA: TGCAGCGTTGTTGCTGAGCCTTATGAAAAACTGTTTTTT
CDR3: CSVVAEPYEKLFF

V: TRBV19
D: TRBD1
size: NA
J: TRBJ2-7
DNA: TGTGCCAGTAGTCCCCGGGACAGACCATACGAGCAGTACTTC
CDR3: CASSPRDRPYEQYF

V: TRBV7-9
D: NA
size: NA
J: TRBJ2-2
DNA: TGTGCCAGCACCACCAACACCGGGGAGCTGTTTTTT
CDR3: CASTTNTGELFF

V: TRBV9
D: TRBD2
size: NA
J: TRBJ2-3
DNA: TGTGCCAGCAGCGAGGGACTAGCGTCCACAGATACGCAGTATTTT
CDR3: CASSEGLASTDTQYF

V: TRBV6-6
D: NA
size: NA
J: TRBJ2-2
DNA: TGTGCCAGCAGTTACACCGGCGGCGGGGAGCTGTTTTTT
CDR3: CASSYTGGGELFF

V: TRBV27
D: NA
size: NA
J: TRBJ2-7
DNA: TGTGCCAGCAGTTTATCCGGGGGATCCTACGAGCAGTACTTC
CDR3: CASSLSGGSYEQYF

V: TRBV7-9
D: TRBD2
size: once
J: TRBJ2-1
DNA: TGTGCCAGCAGCTCAGGGGTGTTGTCACGACTAGCGAGTGAGCAGTTCTTC
CDR3: CASSSGVLSRLASEQFF

V: TRBV5-4
D: NA
size: NA
J: TRBJ2-7
DNA: TGTGCCAGCAGCTTAGGAAACGAGCCCAGCGAGCAGTACTTC
CDR3: CASSLGNEPSEQYF

V: TRBV7-6
D: NA
size: NA
J: TRBJ1-5
DNA: TGTGCCAGCAGTCGTAAGCAGGGGCTGTTGGATCAGCCCCAGCATTTT
CDR3: CASSRKQGLLDQPQHF

V: TRBV2
D: TRBD2
size: NA
J: TRBJ2-1
DNA: TGTGCCTGTGGGGGGGATGGGGTCCAATGGGAGCAGTTCTTC
CDR3: CACGGDGVQWEQFF

V: TRBV19
D: TRBD2
size: NA
J: TRBJ2-1
DNA: TGTGCCAGTAGTTTCGCGGGAGTAGGTTACAATGAGCAGTTCTTC
CDR3: CASSFAGVGYNEQFF

V: TRBV25-1
D: NA
size: once
J: TRBJ2-4
DNA: TGTGCCAGCAGTGCGGACTTTGCACGCGACATTCAGTACTTC
CDR3: CASSADFARDIQYF

V: TRBV30
D: NA
size: NA
J: TRBJ1-1
DNA: TGTGCCTGGACGGAGACAGTACCGAACACTGAAGCTTTCTTT
CDR3: CAWTETVPNTEAFF

V: TRBV11-2
D: NA
size: NA
J: TRBJ1-4
DNA: TGTGCCAGCAGCTTTTCCCGGACGGACGTTAATGAAAAACTGTTTTTT
CDR3: CASSFSRTDVNEKLFF

V: TRBV25-1
D: NA
size: NA
J: TRBJ1-1
DNA: TGTGCCAGCAGTGAATGGAGGGAGAACACTGAAGCTTTCTTT
CDR3: CASSEWRENTEAFF

V: TRBV2
D: TRBD1
size: NA
J: TRBJ2-1
DNA: TGTGCCAGCAGGACGACAGGGTCAGGTGAGCAGTTCTTC
CDR3: CASRTTGSGEQFF

V: TRBV4-3
D: NA
size: NA
J: TRBJ2-1
DNA: TGCGCCAGCAGCCAAGATTGGGATGAGCAGTTCTTC
CDR3: CASSQDWDEQFF